The entry below describes one TCR beta chain. Its specificity is not known. Trimming took 3 bases from V and 6 from J; bases not matched to a gene: 10. Germline lookup yields CDR1 SGHTA and CDR2 FQGTGA. This CDR3 is built from 16 residues. The record originates from a study of T-cell memory formation after mild COVID-19. About the research overall: The study found TCR clusters largely donor specific. Regarding the study as a whole: For contracting clones, CD4+ ones sat mainly in CM and EM, CD8+ in EMRA.

5'RACE with constant-segment primers yielded barcoded, UMI-tagged TCR alpha and TCR beta cDNA libraries. MiXCR, run by TCRdb on the 5' RACE reads, gives a single entry per CDR3 protein. The sample yields 470,000 or so distinct CDR3 sequences, about 18% seen once. What was sequenced was PBMCs or a T cell subset sorted from them (not recorded which). The chain joins TRBV7-3 to TRBJ2-3; TRBD2 agrees at 9 bases. This receptor was obtained from an adult woman who had mild COVID-19 (a few samples of this study predate the infection). Cell type and time point are not known. The CDR3 region has the DNA TGTGCCAGCAGCTTGGGGGCGGGAGGGCCCCAGGATACGCAGTATTTT. Translated, it gives CASSLGAGGPQDTQYF.